In this sample, the clone carrying this T cell receptor (beta chain) turned up once. The antigen is unknown. The same CDR3 can be traced to other DNA sequences in this sample. The data were obtained in a study of cytomegalovirus exposure and HLA in healthy donors. Study observations and caveats: The study found most TCR sequences rare, yet found some public TCRs in many donors.

With 60 Vbeta and 13 Jbeta primers, the PCR was carried out. Sequencing was performed with immunoSEQ multiplex PCR; in TCRdb, only in-frame clones are kept and a portion is missing. The table includes 170,000 or so clones, around three quarters detected once. This CDR3 is built from 15 residues. The germline gives CDR1 MNHEY, CDR2 SMNVEV (reference sequence). The V and J ends lost 1 base and 5 bases respectively, with 12 bases between them. The sequenced sample consisted of PBMCs. The TCR originated in a boy aged 5-17 years in good health and CMV-seronegative. The gene calls are TRBV27 and TRBJ1-3, with D perhaps matching TRBD1 (5 bases). The CDR3, as DNA: TGTGCCAGCAGTTTATACTGGGGCGCGCGAAACACCATATATTTT. Protein product: CASSLYWGARNTIYF.